The rows below give T cell receptor beta chains drawn from one sample of a study of early T cells in non-severe SARS-CoV-2 infection. MiXCR, applied by TCRdb to the 5' RACE reads, yields one record per CDR3 protein. Here the sample spans about 43,000 distinct CDR3 sequences, about a tenth being singletons. The sequenced sample was whole blood. Receptors were obtained from an adult who was a healthcare worker with PCR-confirmed SARS-CoV-2 infection or an uninfected control (not recorded which). Both conserved end residues are part of each CDR3. Each record gives: D gene, clone size, V gene, J gene, CDR3 protein, CDR3 DNA. The D gene is left open where the match is weak. The size of a clone is reported for some rows only, either as once, few or many, or as a class for expanded clones.

.	.	TRBV6-5	TRBJ2-3	CASSYGGTFPTDTQYF	TGTGCCAGCAGTTACGGAGGGACCTTCCCTACAGATACGCAGTATTTT
TRBD1	few	TRBV5-1	TRBJ1-6	CASSSGQGNSPLHF	TGCGCCAGCAGCTCGGGACAGGGGAATTCACCCCTCCACTTT
.	many	TRBV19	TRBJ1-5	CASSIEENSRQPQHF	TGTGCCAGTAGTATTGAGGAAAACAGCAGGCAGCCCCAGCATTTT
.	few	TRBV12-3/TRBV12-4	TRBJ1-3	CASCWGLGNTIYF	TGTGCCAGCTGTTGGGGGCTTGGAAACACCATATATTTT
.	many	TRBV6-6	TRBJ2-5	CATTEPQETQYF	TGTGCCACCACAGAACCCCAAGAGACCCAGTACTTC
.	.	TRBV12-3/TRBV12-4	TRBJ2-5	CASSPRQGGETQYF	TGTGCCAGCAGCCCACGACAGGGAGGAGAGACCCAGTACTTC
.	many	TRBV9	TRBJ2-3	CASSVGLETDTQYF	TGTGCCAGCAGCGTAGGACTAGAAACAGATACGCAGTATTTT
.	few	TRBV12-5	TRBJ2-7	CASGVGTGPSYEQYF	TGTGCTAGTGGTGTCGGTACCGGGCCGTCCTACGAGCAGTACTTC
.	.	TRBV7-2	TRBJ2-5	CASKFVSQETQYF	TGTGCCAGCAAGTTTGTGTCGCAGGAGACCCAGTACTTC
.	.	TRBV5-1	TRBJ2-3	CASSLATFDLHPTQYF	TGCGCCAGCAGCTTGGCTACCTTTGACCTCCACCCAACGCAGTATTTT
TRBD2	.	TRBV9	TRBJ2-3	CASSTKTSGDPRGTQYF	TGTGCCAGCAGCACAAAGACTAGCGGGGATCCTCGGGGTACGCAGTATTTT
TRBD1	few	TRBV5-1	TRBJ2-3	CASSTTGGTPDTQYF	TGCGCCAGCAGCACGACAGGGGGCACCCCAGATACGCAGTATTTT
.	.	TRBV9	TRBJ1-6	CASSVVSSGYNSPLHF	TGTGCCAGCAGCGTAGTATCTTCGGGTTATAATTCACCCCTCCACTTT
.	.	TRBV15	TRBJ1-1	CATRKSRLDTEAFF	TGTGCCACCAGGAAAAGCCGGTTGGACACTGAAGCTTTCTTT
.	many	TRBV11-2	TRBJ2-2	CASSLDMSGELFF	TGTGCCAGCAGCTTAGACATGTCCGGGGAGCTGTTTTTT
TRBD2	.	TRBV7-3	TRBJ2-1	CASSLNLFGGNEQFF	TGTGCCAGCAGCTTAAACTTATTCGGGGGGAATGAGCAGTTCTTC
.	few	TRBV9	TRBJ1-1	CASSVGPALEAFF	TGTGCCAGCAGCGTAGGGCCAGCCCTCGAAGCTTTCTTT
.	.	TRBV20-1	TRBJ1-1	CSAIQATNTEAFF	TGCAGTGCTATACAGGCAACGAACACTGAAGCTTTCTTT
.	many	TRBV6-6	TRBJ2-2	CASTVNTGELFF	TGTGCCAGCACCGTCAACACCGGGGAGCTGTTTTTT
.	.	TRBV29-1	TRBJ1-2	CSVVPERGPNYGYTF	TGCAGCGTTGTTCCTGAAAGGGGACCTAACTATGGCTACACCTTC
.	many	TRBV7-2	TRBJ2-5	CASSLAGPSGPQETQYF	TGTGCCAGCAGCTTAGCCGGTCCGTCAGGGCCCCAAGAGACCCAGTACTTC
TRBD1	.	TRBV11-2	TRBJ2-3	CASSPGGRGTDTQYF	TGTGCCAGCAGCCCAGGGGGACGGGGCACAGATACGCAGTATTTT
.	.	TRBV2	TRBJ1-1	CASIRGTEAFF	TGTGCCAGCATCCGGGGAACTGAAGCTTTCTTT
.	many	TRBV12-3/TRBV12-4	TRBJ2-7	CASSLVGGFGGYEQYF	TGTGCCAGCAGTTTAGTTGGGGGGTTCGGCGGCTACGAGCAGTACTTC
.	many	TRBV7-6	TRBJ1-5	CASSPDRNQPQHF	TGTGCCAGCAGCCCCGATCGCAATCAGCCCCAGCATTTT
.	.	TRBV19	TRBJ2-1	CASAKTGISYNEQFF	TGTGCCAGCGCCAAAACAGGGATCTCCTACAATGAGCAGTTCTTC
TRBD1	.	TRBV12-3/TRBV12-4	TRBJ2-3	CASRPGQSTDTQYF	TGTGCCAGCAGGCCGGGACAGAGCACAGATACGCAGTATTTT
.	many	TRBV14	TRBJ2-3	CARRPVEGEGTDTQYF	TGTGCCAGACGGCCTGTCGAGGGTGAAGGCACAGATACGCAGTATTTT
.	.	TRBV3-1	TRBJ1-1	CASSQTGGAANKFTNTEAFF	TGTGCCAGCAGCCAAACTGGAGGGGCCGCAAACAAATTTACGAACACTGAAGCTTTCTTT
TRBD1	once	TRBV7-6	TRBJ1-1	CASSLGQGMNTEAFF	TGTGCCAGCAGCTTAGGACAGGGGATGAACACTGAAGCTTTCTTT
TRBD1	many	TRBV6-5	TRBJ2-5	CASSDRGRETQYF	TGTGCCAGCAGTGACAGGGGGCGAGAGACCCAGTACTTC
TRBD1	many	TRBV7-8	TRBJ2-1	CASSGDSYNEQFF	TGTGCCAGCTCAGGGGACAGTTACAATGAGCAGTTCTTC
TRBD1	few	TRBV6-5	TRBJ1-6	CASSPDRGFISYNSPLHF	TGTGCCAGCAGCCCGGACAGGGGTTTCATCTCCTATAATTCACCCCTCCACTTT
.	.	TRBV12-5	TRBJ2-2	CASGLVQGNTGELFF	TGTGCTAGTGGTTTGGTACAAGGGAACACCGGGGAGCTGTTTTTT
.	many	TRBV3-1	TRBJ2-1	CASSQAAGNEQFF	TGTGCCAGCAGCCAAGCGGCCGGAAATGAGCAGTTCTTC
.	once	TRBV30	TRBJ1-2	CAWSVGDIGGYTF	TGTGCCTGGAGTGTAGGGGACATAGGAGGCTACACCTTC
.	few	TRBV12-5	TRBJ2-7	CASKSSYEQYF	TGTGCTAGTAAGAGCTCCTACGAGCAGTACTTC